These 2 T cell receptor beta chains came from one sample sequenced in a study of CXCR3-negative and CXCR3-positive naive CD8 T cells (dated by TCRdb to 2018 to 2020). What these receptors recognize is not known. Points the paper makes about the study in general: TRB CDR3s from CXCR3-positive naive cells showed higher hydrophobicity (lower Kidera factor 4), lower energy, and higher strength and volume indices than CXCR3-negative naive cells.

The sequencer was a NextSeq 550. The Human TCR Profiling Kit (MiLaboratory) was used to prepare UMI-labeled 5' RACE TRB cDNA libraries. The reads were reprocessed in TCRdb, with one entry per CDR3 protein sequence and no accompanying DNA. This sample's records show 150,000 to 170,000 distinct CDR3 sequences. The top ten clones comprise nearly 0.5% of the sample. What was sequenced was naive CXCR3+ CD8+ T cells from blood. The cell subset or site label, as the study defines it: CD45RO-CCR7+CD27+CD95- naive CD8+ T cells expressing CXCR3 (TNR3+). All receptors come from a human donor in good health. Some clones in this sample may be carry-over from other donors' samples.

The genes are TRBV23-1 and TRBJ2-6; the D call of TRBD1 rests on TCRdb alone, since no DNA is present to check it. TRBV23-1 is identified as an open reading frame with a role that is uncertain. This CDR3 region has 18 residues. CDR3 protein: CATDEFRMGGSGANVLTF.

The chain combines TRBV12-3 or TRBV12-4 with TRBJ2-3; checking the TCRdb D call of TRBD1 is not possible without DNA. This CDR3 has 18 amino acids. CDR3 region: CASSSVLNRGRDTDTQYF.